One sample yielded the 22 T cell receptor beta chains listed below, sequenced in a study of T-cell memory formation after mild COVID-19. TCRdb analysed the 5' RACE reads with MiXCR anew, one entry per CDR3 protein. This table has some 490,000 distinct CDR3 sequences, 15% to 20% appearing once. The source material was PBMCs or a T cell subset sorted from them (not recorded which). The origin of the receptors is an adult woman who had mild COVID-19 (a few samples of this study predate the infection). Cell type and time point are not known.

This clonotype has only a few counts. This chain connects TRBV5-4 to TRBJ2-1, with D possibly TRBD2 on 5 matching bases. This CDR3 has 14 residues. From germline, CDR1 is SGHNT and CDR2 YYREEE (reference sequence). V gave up 2 bases and J gave up 4 bases, with 10 bases separating them. The CDR3 coding sequence is TGTGCCAGCAGCTTAGTTAGCGCTTACAATGAGCAGTTCTTC. Amino acids: CASSLVSAYNEQFF.

The sample holds a few counts of this clonotype. The chain is built from TRBV7-9 and TRBJ2-1; 7 nucleotides agree with TRBD2. From germline, CDR1 is SEHNR and CDR2 FQNEAQ (reference sequence). V lost 3 bases to trimming and J lost 9 bases; unmatched junction nucleotides: 5. The CDR3 loop spans 13 amino acids. CDR3 in amino acids: CASSFLAGLEQFF. The CDR3 DNA sequence: TGTGCCAGCAGCTTTTTAGCGGGTCTTGAGCAGTTCTTC.

The chain recombines TRBV30 with TRBJ2-1; D may correspond to TRBD1 or TRBD2 (6 bases each). V lost 4 bases, J lost 5 bases, and 9 bases lay in between. Germline V gene lookup returns CDR1 GTSNPN and CDR2 SVGIG (reference sequence). The CDR3 extends over 12 amino acids. The CDR3 loop is CAWKGGHNEQFF. CDR3 DNA: TGTGCCTGGAAAGGGGGGCACAATGAGCAGTTCTTC.

The V gene is TRBV10-2, the J gene TRBJ2-5, with 7 bases that match TRBD2. This CDR3 comprises 13 residues. With V trimmed by 6 bases and J by 1 base, 2 bases remained unmatched. Looked up from germline, CDR1 is WSHSY and CDR2 is SAAADI. The CDR3 region is CASRASGQETQYF. The CDR3 region has the DNA TGCGCCAGCAGGGCTAGCGGCCAAGAGACCCAGTACTTC.

This chain links TRBV5-4 with TRBJ2-5; a possible D gene is TRBD1 (5 bases). The CDR3 runs to 15 residues. V gave up 2 bases and J gave up 6 bases, with 17 bases separating them. CDR1 and CDR2 (germline): SGHNT, YYREEE (reference sequence). Here the CDR3 DNA reads TGTGCCAGCAGCTTCCAGGGCATGGTAGGAAAGACCCAGTACTTC. Protein product: CASSFQGMVGKTQYF.

Only a few counts were recorded for this clonotype. The rearrangement links TRBV7-6 to TRBJ2-1; 9 bases match TRBD2. Germline V gene sequence: CDR1 SGHVS, CDR2 FNYEAQ. This CDR3 spans 16 amino acids. Trimming removed 5 bases from V and 8 bases from J; junction bases left unmatched: 13. DNA of the CDR3: TGTGCCAGCAGCCTTTACCTAGCGGGGAATAGGGATGAGCAGTTCTTC. Its protein is CASSLYLAGNRDEQFF.

The table lists this clonotype with a few counts. J is TRBJ2-1 and V is TRBV7-9, with 12 bases aligning to TRBD2. V shed 5 bases, J shed 9 bases, and the junction held 8 bases outside the gene matches. Germline V lookup: CDR1 SEHNR, CDR2 FQNEAQ (reference sequence). CDR3 length: 15 amino acids. CDR3 in DNA: TGTGCCAGCAGCCCGACTAGCGGGAGTCTGGGTGAGCAGTTCTTC. The encoded protein is CASSPTSGSLGEQFF.

V and J are TRBV30 and TRBJ1-2, with a tentative D call TRBD1 (5 bases). This CDR3 has 13 residues. Trimming removed 0 bases from V and 2 bases from J, with 7 bases in between. CDR1 is GTSNPN, CDR2 SVGIG, per germline (reference sequence). This CDR3 reads CAWSVGENYGYTF. CDR3 DNA: TGTGCCTGGAGTGTAGGGGAGAACTATGGCTACACCTTC.

This clonotype was counted between two and nine times. The chain combines TRBV5-1 with TRBJ1-1; 9 nucleotides agree with TRBD1. Germline lookup yields CDR1 SGHRS and CDR2 YFSETQ. This CDR3 is built from 15 residues. V was pared by 4 bases and J by 1 base, with 5 bases of the junction left unmatched. The CDR3 sequence is CASSPGTGTNTEAFF. Written as DNA, the CDR3 is TGCGCCAGCAGCCCAGGGACAGGGACGAACACTGAAGCTTTCTTT.

This chain connects TRBV6-2 or TRBV6-3 to TRBJ2-1, with D tentatively TRBD1 or TRBD2 (6 bases each). This CDR3 has 19 residues. The germline V gene encodes CDR1 MNHEY and CDR2 SVGEGT. V was cut by 11 bases and J by 0 bases, with 29 bases left in between. The CDR3, as DNA: TGTGCCGGCGCCGGACGGGGGCTAGCCCCCTTAAGCTCCTACAATGAGCAGTTCTTC. Protein: CAGAGRGLAPLSSYNEQFF.

This clonotype has a handful of counts. The gene calls are TRBV18 and TRBJ2-1, with D perhaps given as TRBD1 or TRBD2 (5 bases each). Trimming stripped 4 bases from V and 8 bases from J, with 21 bases between. CDR3 length: 16 amino acids. Germline V gene lookup returns CDR1 KGHSH and CDR2 LQKENI. The CDR3 loop reads CASSLSPPVGVDEQFF. In DNA form, the CDR3 reads TGTGCCAGCTCACTGTCCCCTCCAGTGGGGGTTGATGAGCAGTTCTTC. The whole variable domain, remainder taken from reference TRBV18 and TRBJ2-1, is NAGVMQNPRHLVRRRGQEARLRCSPMKGHSHVYWYRQLPEEGLKFMVYLQKENIIDESGMPKERFSAEFPKEGPSILRIQQVVRGDSAAYFCASSLSPPVGVDEQFFGPGTRLTVL.

Only a few counts were recorded for this clonotype. V usage is TRBV15 and J usage is TRBJ2-1, with D possibly TRBD2 on 6 matching bases. Trimming cost V 0 bases and J 5 bases, with 11 bases left between them. Germline V gives CDR1 LNHNV, CDR2 YYDKDF (reference sequence). This CDR3 spans 15 amino acids. The CDR3 bases are TGTGCCACCAGCAGAGATGGGGGGACCCACAATGAGCAGTTCTTC. Translation gives CATSRDGGTHNEQFF.

The chain employs TRBV9 and TRBJ2-7, with no clear D. The CDR3 runs to 14 residues. Germline CDR1 and CDR2: SGDLS and YYNGEE. The V end lost 2 bases, the J end lost 0 bases, and 9 bases lay between the germline ends. CDR3 DNA: TGTGCCAGCAGCGTCCGAGACGCCTCCTACGAGCAGTACTTC. Translation: CASSVRDASYEQYF.

The genes are TRBV7-9 and TRBJ1-1, with D unresolved. The CDR3 is 16 residues long. V lost 3 bases to trimming and J lost 2 bases, with 16 bases between them. Germline CDR1 SEHNR, CDR2 FQNEAQ (reference sequence). CDR3 region: CASSFDLKKENTEAFF. Here the CDR3 DNA reads TGTGCCAGCAGCTTCGATTTAAAGAAAGAAAACACTGAAGCTTTCTTT.

This clonotype was recorded a few times. The V and J genes are TRBV4-1 and TRBJ2-5, with 13 bases that match TRBD2. The V gene's germline CDR1 is MGHRA and CDR2 YSYEKL. Trimming removed 4 bases from V and 6 bases from J; junction bases left unmatched: 11. The CDR3 is 17 amino acids. The CDR3 sequence is CASSPGLAGAFGKTQYF. In DNA, the CDR3 is TGCGCCAGCAGCCCCGGACTAGCGGGGGCCTTTGGAAAGACCCAGTACTTC.

Only a few counts were recorded for this clonotype. The V call is TRBV12-3 or TRBV12-4, the J call TRBJ1-1, with D possibly matching TRBD1 (5 bases). Trimming left V 6 bases short and J 1 base short, with 12 bases between. The CDR3 contains 14 residues. This CDR3 reads CASSKGRSNTEAFF. CDR3 nucleotides: TGTGCCAGCAGCAAGGGACGGTCGAACACTGAAGCTTTCTTT.

V and J are TRBV12-3 or TRBV12-4 and TRBJ2-7; TRBD2 agrees at 8 bases. The length of the CDR3 is 15 residues. The junction had 6 bases not matched to a gene; V was cut back by 5 bases and J by 0 bases. This CDR3 reads CASSLLAVSSYEQYF. CDR3 sequence (DNA): TGTGCCAGCAGTCTACTAGCGGTAAGCTCCTACGAGCAGTACTTC.

This clonotype was observed a few times. This chain links TRBV7-9 with TRBJ1-1, with TRBD1 matching 9 bases. The J segment lost 2 bases and the V segment lost 5 bases, leaving 12 bases of the junction unmatched. Germline CDR1 reads SEHNR; CDR2 reads FQNEAQ (reference sequence). The CDR3 has 17 amino acids. Written as DNA, the CDR3 is TGTGCCAGCAGCCCAACAGGGGGCGCAGCCCCCAACACTGAAGCTTTCTTT. This sequence encodes CASSPTGGAAPNTEAFF. Full variable domain (rest looked up from reference TRBV7-9 and TRBJ1-1): DTGVSQNPRHKITKRGQNVTFRCDPISEHNRLYWYRQTLGQGPEFLTYFQNEAQLEKSRLLSDRFSAERPKGSFSTLEIQRTEQGDSAMYLCASSPTGGAAPNTEAFFGQGTRLTVV.

V gene TRBV12-3 or TRBV12-4 combines with J gene TRBJ2-5; 10 nucleotides line up with TRBD2. This CDR3 contains 13 residues. J gave up 1 base and V 8 bases, and 1 base lay outside the gene matches. The CDR3 region has the DNA TGTGCCAGCCTAGCGGGGGCCCAAGAGACCCAGTACTTC. Its protein product is CASLAGAQETQYF.

V usage is TRBV12-3 or TRBV12-4 and J usage is TRBJ1-2, with TRBD1 matching over 9 bases. This CDR3 has 15 residues. V lost 6 bases to trimming and J lost 6 bases; unmatched junction nucleotides: 11. The CDR3 loop is CASRGTGGAGHGYTF. The CDR3 DNA is TGTGCCAGCAGGGGAACAGGGGGCGCCGGTCATGGCTACACCTTC.

This clonotype has ten or more counts. The rearrangement uses TRBV6-5 and TRBJ1-4; TRBD1 is a possible D gene (6 bases). V lost 0 bases and J lost 7, with 12 bases in between. Germline V CDR1 and CDR2: MNHEY, SVGAGI. This CDR3 comprises 15 residues. This CDR3 is CASSYSPGGGEKLFF. DNA of the CDR3: TGTGCCAGCAGTTACTCGCCGGGGGGCGGTGAAAAACTGTTTTTT.

The rearrangement joins TRBV12-3 or TRBV12-4 to TRBJ2-1; 10 nucleotides match TRBD2. The CDR3 totals 15 residues. After removal of 4 bases from V and 7 bases from J, the junction contained 7 bases not matched to a gene. The CDR3 loop reads CASSSSGGAVNEQFF. DNA for the CDR3: TGTGCCAGCAGTTCCAGCGGGGGGGCCGTGAATGAGCAGTTCTTC.